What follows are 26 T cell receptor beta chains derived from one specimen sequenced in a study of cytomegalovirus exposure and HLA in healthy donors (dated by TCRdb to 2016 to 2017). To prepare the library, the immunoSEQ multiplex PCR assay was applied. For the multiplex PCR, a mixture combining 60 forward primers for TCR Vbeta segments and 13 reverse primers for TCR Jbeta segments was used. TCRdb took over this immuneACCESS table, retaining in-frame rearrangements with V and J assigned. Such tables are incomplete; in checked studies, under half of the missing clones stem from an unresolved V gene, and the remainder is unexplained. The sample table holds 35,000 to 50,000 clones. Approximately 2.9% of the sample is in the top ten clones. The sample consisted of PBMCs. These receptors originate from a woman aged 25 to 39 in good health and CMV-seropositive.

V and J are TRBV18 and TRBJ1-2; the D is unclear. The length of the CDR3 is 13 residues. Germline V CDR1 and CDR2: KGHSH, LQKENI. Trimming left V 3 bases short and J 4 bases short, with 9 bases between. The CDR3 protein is CASSPETFYGYTF. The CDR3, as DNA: TGTGCCAGCTCACCGGAGACCTTCTATGGCTACACCTTC. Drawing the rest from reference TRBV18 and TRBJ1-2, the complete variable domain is NAGVMQNPRHLVRRRGQEARLRCSPMKGHSHVYWYRQLPEEGLKFMVYLQKENIIDESGMPKERFSAEFPKEGPSILRIQQVVRGDSAAYFCASSPETFYGYTFGSGTRLTVV.

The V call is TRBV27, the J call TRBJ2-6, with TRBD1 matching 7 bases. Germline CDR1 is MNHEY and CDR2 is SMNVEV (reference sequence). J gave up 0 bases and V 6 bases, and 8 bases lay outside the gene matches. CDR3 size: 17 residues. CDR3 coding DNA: TGTGCCAGCAGCCCCGACAGGGCTATCTCTGGGGCCAACGTCCTGACTTTC. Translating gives CASSPDRAISGANVLTF.

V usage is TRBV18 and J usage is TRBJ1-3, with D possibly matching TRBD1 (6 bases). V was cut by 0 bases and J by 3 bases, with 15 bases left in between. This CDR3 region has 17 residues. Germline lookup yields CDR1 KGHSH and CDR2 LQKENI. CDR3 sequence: CASSPPAQGLGGNTIYF. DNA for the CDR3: TGTGCCAGCTCACCACCGGCGCAGGGGCTCGGTGGAAACACCATATATTTT.

CDR3 sequence (DNA): TGTGCCAGCTCTGCGGCGGAGTACCAAGAGACCCAGTACTTC. Amino acid sequence: CASSAAEYQETQYF. V gene TRBV2 combines with J gene TRBJ2-5; D gene uncertain. CDR3 length: 14 amino acids. The V gene's germline CDR1 is SNHLY and CDR2 FYNNEI. Trimming took off 8 bases at V and 0 bases at J, with 13 bases between the two ends.

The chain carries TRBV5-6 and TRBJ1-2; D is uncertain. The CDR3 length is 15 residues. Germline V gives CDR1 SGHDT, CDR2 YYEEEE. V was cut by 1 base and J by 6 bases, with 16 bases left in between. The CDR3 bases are TGTGCCAGCAGCTTGCTAGCACCTGAACCGGATGGCTACACCTTC. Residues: CASSLLAPEPDGYTF.

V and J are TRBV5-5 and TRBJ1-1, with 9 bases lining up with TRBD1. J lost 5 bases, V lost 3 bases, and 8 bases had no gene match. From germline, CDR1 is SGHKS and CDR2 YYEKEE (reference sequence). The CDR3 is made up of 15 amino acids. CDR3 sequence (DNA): TGTGCCAGCAGCTCTTTTGGGACAGGGTGGACTGAAGCTTTCTTT. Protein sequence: CASSSFGTGWTEAFF.

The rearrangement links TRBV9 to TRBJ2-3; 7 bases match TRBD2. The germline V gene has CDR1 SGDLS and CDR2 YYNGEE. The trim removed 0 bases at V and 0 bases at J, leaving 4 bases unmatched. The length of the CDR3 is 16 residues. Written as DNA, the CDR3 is TGTGCCAGCAGCGTAGATATAGCGGGTAGCACAGATACGCAGTATTTT. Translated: CASSVDIAGSTDTQYF.

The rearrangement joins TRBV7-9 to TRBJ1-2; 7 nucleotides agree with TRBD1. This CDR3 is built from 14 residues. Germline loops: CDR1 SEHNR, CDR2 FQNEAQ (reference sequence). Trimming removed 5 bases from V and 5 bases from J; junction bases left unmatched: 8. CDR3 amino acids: CASSPYRGPYGYTF. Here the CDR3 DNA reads TGTGCCAGCAGCCCCTACAGGGGCCCTTATGGCTACACCTTC.

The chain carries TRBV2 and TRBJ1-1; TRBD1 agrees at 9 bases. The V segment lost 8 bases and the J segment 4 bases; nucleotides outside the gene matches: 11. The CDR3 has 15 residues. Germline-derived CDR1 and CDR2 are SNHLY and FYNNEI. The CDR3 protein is CASLPGQGRGTEAFF. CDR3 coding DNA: TGTGCCAGCCTTCCGGGACAGGGCCGGGGCACTGAAGCTTTCTTT.

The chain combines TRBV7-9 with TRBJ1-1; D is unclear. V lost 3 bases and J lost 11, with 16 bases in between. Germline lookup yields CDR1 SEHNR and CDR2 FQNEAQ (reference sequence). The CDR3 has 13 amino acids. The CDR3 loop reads CASSFYGGEEAFF. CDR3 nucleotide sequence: TGTGCCAGCAGCTTTTACGGCGGGGAGGAGGCTTTCTTT.

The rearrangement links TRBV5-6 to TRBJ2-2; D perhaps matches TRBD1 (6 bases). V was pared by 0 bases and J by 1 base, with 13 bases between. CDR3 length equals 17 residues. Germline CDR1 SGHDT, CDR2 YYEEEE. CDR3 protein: CASSLEAGAQNTGELFF. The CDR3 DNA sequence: TGTGCCAGCAGCTTGGAGGCAGGGGCACAGAACACCGGGGAGCTGTTTTTT.

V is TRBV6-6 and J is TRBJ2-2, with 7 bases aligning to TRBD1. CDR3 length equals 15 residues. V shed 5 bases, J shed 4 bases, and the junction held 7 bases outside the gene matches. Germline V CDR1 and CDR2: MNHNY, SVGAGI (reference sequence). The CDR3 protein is CASSALTGLTGELFF. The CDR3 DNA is TGTGCCAGCAGTGCGTTGACAGGGCTCACCGGGGAGCTGTTTTTT.

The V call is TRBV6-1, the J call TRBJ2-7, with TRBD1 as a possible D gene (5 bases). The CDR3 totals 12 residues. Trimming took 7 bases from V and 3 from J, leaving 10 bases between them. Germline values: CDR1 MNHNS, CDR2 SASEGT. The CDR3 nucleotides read TGTGCCAGCATGATGACAGACTACGAGCAGTACTTC. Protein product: CASMMTDYEQYF.

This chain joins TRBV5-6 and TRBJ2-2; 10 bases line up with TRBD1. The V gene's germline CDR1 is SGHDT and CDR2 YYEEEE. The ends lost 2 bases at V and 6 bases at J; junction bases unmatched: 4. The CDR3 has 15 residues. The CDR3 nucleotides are TGTGCCAGCAGCTTAGCCGGGACAGGGGCCGGGGAGCTGTTTTTT. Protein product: CASSLAGTGAGELFF.

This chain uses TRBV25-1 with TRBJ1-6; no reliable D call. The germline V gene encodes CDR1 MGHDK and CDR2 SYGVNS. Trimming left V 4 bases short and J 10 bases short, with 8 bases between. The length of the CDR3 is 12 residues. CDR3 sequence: CASSGSVSPLHF. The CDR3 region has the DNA TGTGCCAGCAGTGGGTCAGTCTCACCCCTCCACTTT.

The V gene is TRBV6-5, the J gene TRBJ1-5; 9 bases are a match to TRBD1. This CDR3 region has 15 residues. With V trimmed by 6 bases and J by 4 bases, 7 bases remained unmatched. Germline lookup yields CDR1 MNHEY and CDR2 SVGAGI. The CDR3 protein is CASSSGTGRNQPQHF. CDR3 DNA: TGTGCCAGCAGCTCCGGGACAGGGAGAAATCAGCCCCAGCATTTT.

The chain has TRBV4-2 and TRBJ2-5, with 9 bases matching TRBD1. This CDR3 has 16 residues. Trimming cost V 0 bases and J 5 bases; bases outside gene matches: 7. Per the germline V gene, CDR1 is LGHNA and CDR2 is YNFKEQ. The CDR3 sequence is CASSQDPTGGGETQYF. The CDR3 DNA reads TGTGCCAGCAGCCAAGACCCTACAGGGGGCGGGGAGACCCAGTACTTC.

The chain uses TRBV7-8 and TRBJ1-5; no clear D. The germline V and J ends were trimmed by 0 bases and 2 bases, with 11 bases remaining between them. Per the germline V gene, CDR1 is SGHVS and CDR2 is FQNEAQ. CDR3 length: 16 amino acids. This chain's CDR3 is CASSLARHFGNQPQHF. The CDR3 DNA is TGTGCCAGCAGCTTAGCGCGGCATTTTGGCAATCAGCCCCAGCATTTT.

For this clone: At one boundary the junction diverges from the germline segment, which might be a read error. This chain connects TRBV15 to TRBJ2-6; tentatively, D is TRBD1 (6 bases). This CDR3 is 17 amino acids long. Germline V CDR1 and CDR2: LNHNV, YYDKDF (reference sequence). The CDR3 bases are TGTGCCACCAGCGGAGAGGTTCAGGGGTTTGGGGCCAACGTCCTGACTTTC. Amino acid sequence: CATSGEVQGFGANVLTF.

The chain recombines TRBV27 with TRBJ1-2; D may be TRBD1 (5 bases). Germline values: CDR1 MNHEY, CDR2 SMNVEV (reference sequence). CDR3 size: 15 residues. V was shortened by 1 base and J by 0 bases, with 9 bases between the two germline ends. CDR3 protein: CASSLLGDSNYGYTF. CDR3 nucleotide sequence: TGTGCCAGCAGTTTATTAGGGGACTCTAACTATGGCTACACCTTC.

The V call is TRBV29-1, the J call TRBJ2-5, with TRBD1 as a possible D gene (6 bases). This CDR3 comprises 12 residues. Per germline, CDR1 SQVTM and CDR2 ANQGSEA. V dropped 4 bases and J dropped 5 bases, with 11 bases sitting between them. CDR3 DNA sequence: TGCAGCGTTGGCAGGGGCTTTGAGACCCAGTACTTC. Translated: CSVGRGFETQYF.

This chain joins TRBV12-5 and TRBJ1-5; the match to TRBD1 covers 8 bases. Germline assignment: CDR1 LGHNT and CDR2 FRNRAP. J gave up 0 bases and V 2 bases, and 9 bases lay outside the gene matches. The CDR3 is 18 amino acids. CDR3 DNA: TGTGCTAGTGGTTTGAACGACAGGGGCCTTTATAGCAATCAGCCCCAGCATTTT. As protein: CASGLNDRGLYSNQPQHF.

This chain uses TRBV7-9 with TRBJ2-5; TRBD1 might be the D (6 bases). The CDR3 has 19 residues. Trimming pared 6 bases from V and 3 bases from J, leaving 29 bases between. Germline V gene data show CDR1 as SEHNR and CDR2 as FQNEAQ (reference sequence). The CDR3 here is CASSPQLGATGWDKETQYF. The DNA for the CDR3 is TGTGCCAGCAGTCCACAGTTGGGGGCCACAGGATGGGACAAAGAGACCCAGTACTTC.

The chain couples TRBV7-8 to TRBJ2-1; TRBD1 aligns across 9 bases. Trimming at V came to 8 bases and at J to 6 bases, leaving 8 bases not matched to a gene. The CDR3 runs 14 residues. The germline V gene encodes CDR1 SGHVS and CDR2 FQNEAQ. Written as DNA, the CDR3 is TGTGCCAGCTCGGTACGGGACAGGGTCAATGAGCAGTTCTTC. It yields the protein CASSVRDRVNEQFF.

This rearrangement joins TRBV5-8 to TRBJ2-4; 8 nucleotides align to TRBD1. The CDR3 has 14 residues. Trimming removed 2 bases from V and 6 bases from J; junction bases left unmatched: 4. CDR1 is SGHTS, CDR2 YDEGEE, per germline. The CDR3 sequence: CASSLGQGGNIQYF. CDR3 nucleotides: TGTGCCAGCAGCTTAGGACAGGGTGGAAACATTCAGTACTTC. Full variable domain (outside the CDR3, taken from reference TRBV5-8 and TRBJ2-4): EAGVTQSPTHLIKTRGQQATLRCSPISGHTSVYWYQQALGLGLQFLLWYDEGEERNRGNFPPRFSGRQFPNYSSELNVNALELEDSALYLCASSLGQGGNIQYFGAGTRLSVL.

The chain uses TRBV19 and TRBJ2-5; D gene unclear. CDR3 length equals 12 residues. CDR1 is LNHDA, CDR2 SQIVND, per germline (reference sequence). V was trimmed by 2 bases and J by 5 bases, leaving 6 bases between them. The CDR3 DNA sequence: TGTGCCAGTAGTATATCCGGGGAGACCCAGTACTTC. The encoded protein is CASSISGETQYF.